This record looks at one T cell receptor (beta chain) sequence and its context. These data originate in a study of control samples from healthy donors and cancer patients. This CDR3 is 14 amino acids long. Germline values: CDR1 MNHEY, CDR2 SVGAGI. With 5 bases removed from V and 6 bases from J, the gap between germline ends came to 17 bases. The method was immunoSEQ multiplex PCR; TCRdb's version includes in-frame clones alone and lacks a portion of them. The data hold about 160,000 clones, with 93% observed a single time. Sequencing was performed on blood. The receptor comes from a man between 18 and 35 years old in good health. This rearrangement joins TRBV6-5 to TRBJ2-7; D remains unclear. Here the CDR3 DNA reads TGTGCCAGCAGTAACGTTGACCTTGTCCCCGAGCAGTACTTC. This codes for CASSNVDLVPEQYF.